This T cell receptor beta chain was captured by sequencing in a study of blood T cell repertoires in COVID-19. Study as a whole: Acute and convalescent COVID-19 specimens originated in the United States, Italy and Spain. Sources were T cells, B-cell-depleted T cells, or PBMCs; the material itself was cDNA or gDNA.

Germline CDR1 and CDR2: SGDLS and YYNGEE. V shed 6 bases, J shed 0 bases, and the junction held 6 bases outside the gene matches. The CDR3 consists of 15 residues. Original processing notes: Reference gene primer amplification gave estimated nucleated cell counts. This table comes from immunoSEQ multiplex PCR, and its TCRdb copy is limited to in-frame clones, with some not included. The DNA gave D and trimming, while V, J and clone size come from that table. The sample carries approximately 180,000 clones, around 90% recorded once. This clonotype originated in a man aged 50 or older with acute or convalescent COVID-19. Material for sequencing was peripheral blood. The chain carries TRBV9 and TRBJ2-3, with TRBD2 matching over 8 bases. The CDR3 sequence: CASNRGGQSTDTQYF. The DNA for the CDR3 is TGTGCCAGCAACCGGGGGGGACAAAGCACAGATACGCAGTATTTT.